One T cell receptor (beta chain) is described in this entry. The V gene's germline CDR1 is MDHEN and CDR2 SYDVKM. This CDR3 has 14 residues. This sample was included in a study of monozygotic twins with inflammatory bowel disease. TCRdb reprocessed the 5' RACE reads and keeps a single row for each CDR3 protein, giving no DNA. The sample table includes approximately 40,000 distinct CDR3 sequences. The clonotype was recovered from a human donor with ulcerative colitis or Crohn's disease, or a healthy co-twin of an affected twin (not recorded which). V usage is TRBV28 and J usage is TRBJ1-5. Sequencing input: blood. CDR3 loop: CASSPTLGNQPQHF.